The clone carrying this T cell receptor (beta chain) was found a few times. Its antigen is not identified. This table comes from immunoSEQ multiplex PCR, and its TCRdb copy is limited to in-frame clones, with some not included. The sample has some 91,000 clones; around 90% are singletons. The source of the sample is a study of T cell responses to AZD1222 COVID-19 vaccine. Study outcomes and limitations: After two AZD1222 doses, spike-specific TCR breadth and depth rose versus day 0. Mapped onto spike, vaccine-associated CD4 TCRs spanned it and were dominant at 160-218 and 743-854.

This CDR3 region has 16 residues. V was pared by 1 base and J by 9 bases, with 19 bases between. Germline CDR1 LNHDA, CDR2 SQIVND (reference sequence). Sequenced material: peripheral blood, taken on day 0 of AZD1222 vaccination. The TCR sequence derives from an adult in good health. The chain joins TRBV19 to TRBJ1-5; the D is unclear. CDR3 nucleotides: TGTGCCAGTAGTATAGGTTTTCTTTCAGCCGCCGCGCCCCAGCATTTT. As protein: CASSIGFLSAAAPQHF.